One and the same sample provided the 25 T cell receptor beta chains below, sequenced in a study of vaccination effects on CD4 cells after COVID-19. Isolating CD4+ T cells followed about 10 days of culture. Antigens of these TCRs are unknown. This table comes from immunoSEQ multiplex PCR, and its TCRdb copy is limited to in-frame clones, with some not included. The repertoire holds more than 50,000 clones, with 70% to 80% as singletons. Here the sequenced sample was CD4+ T cells from PBMCs cultured without peptide, taken before COVID-19 vaccination. All receptors derive from a human donor who received a COVID-19 vaccine.

This clone came up a few times. The CDR3 carries no conserved terminal phenylalanine or tryptophan, so it likely arises from a read error. The DNA is omitted, as the CDR3 cannot be located on it reliably, and the CDR3 follows TCRdb's listing. The V call is TRBV6-5, the J call TRBJ1-2. CDR1 is MNHEY and CDR2 is SVGAGI in the germline V gene. With termini counted, the CDR3 has 14 amino acids. CDR3 in amino acids: CASSLDARAHYTVL.

The V and J genes are TRBV7-3 and TRBJ2-6; D is uncertain. Looked up from germline, CDR1 is SGHTA and CDR2 is FQGTGA. The CDR3 has 18 amino acids. Trimming pared 5 bases from V and 0 bases from J, leaving 17 bases between. CDR3 nucleotides: TGTGCCAGCAGCCGGAAGGATGGCAGGAGCTCTGGGGCCAACGTCCTGACTTTC. It codes for CASSRKDGRSSGANVLTF.

V is TRBV5-1 and J is TRBJ2-2; 9 bases align to TRBD1. Trimming removed 0 bases from V and 2 bases from J; junction bases left unmatched: 2. This CDR3 has 16 amino acids. CDR1 is SGHRS, CDR2 YFSETQ, per germline. The CDR3 region has the DNA TGCGCCAGCAGCTTGGAGACAGGGGGAAACACCGGGGAGCTGTTTTTT. Translating gives CASSLETGGNTGELFF.

The J gene is TRBJ1-2, the V gene TRBV5-5; D is possibly TRBD1 (6 bases). The CDR3 covers 12 residues. Germline CDR1 reads SGHKS; CDR2 reads YYEKEE (reference sequence). Trimming took off 4 bases at V and 7 bases at J, with 11 bases between the two ends. The CDR3 region is CASSPGEGGYTF. CDR3 DNA sequence: TGTGCCAGCAGCCCAGGGGAAGGTGGCTACACCTTC. Full variable domain (remainder filled in from reference TRBV5-5 and TRBJ1-2): DAGVTQSPTHLIKTRGQQVTLRCSPISGHKSVSWYQQVLGQGPQFIFQYYEKEERGRGNFPDRFSARQFPNYSSELNVNALLLGDSALYLCASSPGEGGYTFGSGTRLTVV.

The chain combines TRBV19 with TRBJ2-1, with 8 bases that match TRBD1. CDR1 and CDR2 (germline): LNHDA, SQIVND (reference sequence). The CDR3 spans 14 residues. V gave up 6 bases and J gave up 6 bases; unmatched junction bases: 7. The CDR3 region has the DNA TGTGCCAGTAGCCCACAGGGGGGCCTCAATGAGCAGTTCTTC. Translating it yields CASSPQGGLNEQFF.

The rearrangement uses TRBV7-2 and TRBJ1-1; D not certain. Trimming took 4 bases from V and 1 from J, leaving 7 bases between them. The CDR3 totals 13 residues. Germline CDR1 and CDR2: SGHTA and FQGNSA. CDR3: CASSSAGNTEAFF. The CDR3 coding sequence is TGTGCCAGCAGCTCGGCAGGGAACACTGAAGCTTTCTTT. The full variable domain, its missing parts supplied by reference TRBV7-2 and TRBJ1-1, is GAGVSQSPSNKVTEKGKDVELRCDPISGHTALYWYRQSLGQGLEFLIYFQGNSAPDKSGLPSDRFSAERTGGSVSTLTIQRTQQEDSAVYLCASSSAGNTEAFFGQGTRLTVV.

The J gene is TRBJ2-2, the V gene TRBV4-3; D not resolved. V was trimmed by 1 base and J by 0 bases, leaving 9 bases between them. The germline V gene has CDR1 LGHNA and CDR2 YSLEER. This CDR3 is 16 amino acids long. CDR3 nucleotides: TGCGCCAGCAGCCAAGTTGCACAGCCGAACACCGGGGAGCTGTTTTTT. Encoded protein: CASSQVAQPNTGELFF.

This clone was counted a single time. The chain couples TRBV5-4 to TRBJ1-6, with D unclear. Trimming removed 0 bases at V and 9 bases at J, with 16 bases between. This CDR3 comprises 16 residues. Germline loops: CDR1 SGHNT, CDR2 YYREEE (reference sequence). For the CDR3, the DNA is TGTGCCAGCAGCTTGGCTCTTAGAGGGAGCCGTTCACCCCTCCACTTT. Protein: CASSLALRGSRSPLHF.

The chain carries TRBV28 and TRBJ1-1; no reliable D call. The V gene's germline CDR1 is MDHEN and CDR2 SYDVKM. The V and J ends lost 8 bases and 1 base respectively, with 11 bases between them. The CDR3 spans 13 residues. For the CDR3, the DNA is TGTGCCAGCTCAGTTCTGCAGAACACTGAAGCTTTCTTT. Translating gives CASSVLQNTEAFF.

The V gene is TRBV9, the J gene TRBJ2-1; D is unclear. CDR1 SGDLS and CDR2 YYNGEE come from the germline V gene. This CDR3 is 14 amino acids long. V shed 4 bases and J shed 5 bases, with 13 bases lying between them. This CDR3 reads CASSPQAHNNEQFF. CDR3 bases: TGTGCCAGCAGCCCACAAGCCCACAACAATGAGCAGTTCTTC.

The V call is TRBV6-2 or TRBV6-3, the J call TRBJ2-3, with 9 positions matching TRBD2. This CDR3 contains 17 residues. V trimming: 4 bases; J trimming: 0 bases; junction bases outside the gene matches: 8. Germline V CDR1 and CDR2: MNHEY, SVGEGT. This CDR3 reads CASSSRYSGGSTDTQYF. The DNA of the CDR3 is TGTGCCAGCAGTTCCCGTTATAGCGGGGGAAGCACAGATACGCAGTATTTT.

The chain combines TRBV11-2 with TRBJ2-5, with D perhaps being TRBD1 or TRBD2 (5 bases each). CDR1 SGHAT and CDR2 FQNNGV come from the germline V gene. V was cut by 3 bases and J by 0 bases, with 11 bases left in between. The CDR3 spans 15 residues. Here the CDR3 reads CASSFRRDHQETQYF. DNA of the CDR3: TGTGCCAGCAGCTTTAGACGGGACCACCAAGAGACCCAGTACTTC.

The V call is TRBV2, the J call TRBJ1-6, with D perhaps TRBD1 (6 bases). This CDR3 contains 12 residues. Trimming cost V 3 bases and J 16 bases, with 13 bases left between them. Germline V CDR1 and CDR2: SNHLY, FYNNEI. CDR3 protein: CASSDGARGLHF. The CDR3 DNA follows: TGTGCCAGCAGTGACGGGGCCAGGGGTCTCCACTTT.

This clone was seen a few times. The gene calls are TRBV2 and TRBJ1-5; D call uncertain. V was shortened by 1 base and J by 2 bases, with 6 bases between the two germline ends. Germline V CDR1 and CDR2: SNHLY, FYNNEI. CDR3 size: 14 residues. The CDR3, as DNA: TGTGCCAGCAGTGAAGTAACAGGCAATCAGCCCCAGCATTTT. This sequence encodes CASSEVTGNQPQHF.

This rearrangement joins TRBV12-3 or TRBV12-4 to TRBJ1-5; D is ambiguous. This CDR3 has 13 residues. V was shortened by 4 bases and J by 2 bases, with 6 bases between the two germline ends. The CDR3 spells CASSSSRNQPQHF. In DNA form, the CDR3 reads TGTGCCAGCAGTTCGAGCCGCAATCAGCCCCAGCATTTT.

This clone was observed a single time. V gene TRBV18 combines with J gene TRBJ1-3; D possibly corresponds to TRBD1 (6 bases). The V and J ends lost 5 bases and 0 bases respectively, with 11 bases between them. The CDR3 is 15 residues long. From germline, CDR1 is KGHSH and CDR2 LQKENI. Written as DNA, the CDR3 is TGTGCCAGCTCAAGGGACACCCACTCTGGAAACACCATATATTTT. As protein: CASSRDTHSGNTIYF. The full variable domain, rest sourced from reference TRBV18 and TRBJ1-3, is NAGVMQNPRHLVRRRGQEARLRCSPMKGHSHVYWYRQLPEEGLKFMVYLQKENIIDESGMPKERFSAEFPKEGPSILRIQQVVRGDSAAYFCASSRDTHSGNTIYFGEGSWLTVV.

This CDR3 reads CASSDRPRGLPADTQYF. CDR3 coding DNA: TGTGCCAGCAGTGACCGGCCCCGGGGTCTCCCGGCAGATACGCAGTATTTT. This chain connects TRBV6-4 to TRBJ2-3, with D perhaps TRBD2 (5 bases). The germline V gene encodes CDR1 MRHNA and CDR2 SNTAGT. The V and J ends lost 2 bases and 4 bases respectively, with 19 bases between them. CDR3 size: 17 residues.

This chain uses TRBV19 with TRBJ2-2; D is unresolved. CDR3 length: 14 residues. The germline gives CDR1 LNHDA, CDR2 SQIVND (reference sequence). V lost 6 bases and J lost 4, with 12 bases in between. The chain's CDR3 is CASRRFKGTGELFF. The CDR3 coding sequence is TGTGCCAGTAGAAGGTTCAAGGGCACCGGGGAGCTGTTTTTT.

The chain carries TRBV21-1 and TRBJ2-7; the table names TRBD2, a call not compared with the DNA. TRBV21-1 is shown as a pseudogene. The CDR3 contains 13 residues. CDR3 region: CASSTRDCYEQYV. CDR3 DNA: TGTGCCAGCAGCACCCGGGACTGCTACGAGCAGTACGTC.

This clone was observed once. The chain is built from TRBV5-1 and TRBJ1-1; TRBD1 agrees at 11 bases. V shed 0 bases and J 3 bases; nucleotides not matched to a gene: 10. Germline V CDR1 and CDR2: SGHRS, YFSETQ. This CDR3 region has 18 residues. CDR3 DNA: TGCGCCAGCAGCTTGGAATTGGTCGGACAGGGGGCCCACACTGAAGCTTTCTTT. Translating it yields CASSLELVGQGAHTEAFF.

The chain carries TRBV6-5 and TRBJ2-7; D is perhaps TRBD1 or TRBD2 (5 bases each). The CDR3 runs 14 residues. V lost 4 bases and J lost 2, with 12 bases in between. Per germline, CDR1 MNHEY and CDR2 SVGAGI. CDR3 DNA sequence: TGTGCCAGCAGTTCCGGGACGGTGACCTACGAGCAGTACGTC. Its translation is CASSSGTVTYEQYV.

The CDR3 sequence is CASSAKMTEDTQYF. The DNA of the CDR3 is TGTGCCAGCAGTGCCAAAATGACCGAGGATACGCAGTATTTT. The chain links TRBV6-4 to TRBJ2-3; D is ambiguous. V lost 4 bases to trimming and J lost 6 bases, with 14 bases between them. This CDR3 has 14 residues. Germline assignment: CDR1 MRHNA and CDR2 SNTAGT.

This rearrangement joins TRBV2 to TRBJ2-5, with D perhaps TRBD2 (5 bases). There are 14 residues in the CDR3. Trimming pared 6 bases from V and 1 base from J, leaving 12 bases between. Germline V CDR1 and CDR2: SNHLY, FYNNEI. This CDR3 is CASRLTGGQETQYF. As DNA, the CDR3 is TGTGCCAGCAGACTAACCGGAGGCCAAGAGACCCAGTACTTC.

This clone has more than one count but fewer than ten. This sequence joins TRBV7-2 and TRBJ1-1; the D is unclear. Germline values: CDR1 SGHTA, CDR2 FQGNSA. The CDR3 is 13 residues long. Trimming cost V 5 bases and J 5 bases, with 12 bases left between them. The CDR3: CASSLKRETEAFF. In nucleotides, the CDR3 is TGTGCCAGCAGCCTGAAGAGGGAGACTGAAGCTTTCTTT.

This clone has just a few counts. The chain is built from TRBV9 and TRBJ2-3; TRBD1 matches at 8 bases. The CDR3 loop spans 15 amino acids. V lost 4 bases and J lost 1; bases outside the gene matches: 5. The germline gives CDR1 SGDLS, CDR2 YYNGEE. The CDR3 DNA reads TGTGCCAGCAGCCTGTGGGGACAGGGCACAGATACGCAGTATTTT. It is translated as CASSLWGQGTDTQYF.